This T cell receptor beta chain is drawn from a study of blood T cells in healthy people across ages. The use of a sample-barcoded 5' primer and a J-beta primer mix characterized a second PCR of 7 to 11 cycles. TCRdb ran MiXCR on the 5' RACE reads and lists one entry per CDR3 protein. The profile shows roughly 1,300,000 distinct CDR3 sequences, approximately 59% of them singletons. This clonotype was seen only once. Germline CDR1 and CDR2: SGHAT and FQNNGV. V shed 3 bases and J 5 bases; nucleotides not matched to a gene: 8. The CDR3 contains 16 residues. V is TRBV11-2 and J is TRBJ2-3; TRBD2 aligns across 10 bases. The TCR originated in a young man in good health. The sequenced sample consisted of blood. The CDR3 region has the DNA TGTGCCAGCAGCTTCCAAGCGGGAGGGCCGGGAGATACGCAGTATTTT. It yields the protein CASSFQAGGPGDTQYF. The full variable domain, completed using reference TRBV11-2 and TRBJ2-3, is EAGVAQSPRYKIIEKRQSVAFWCNPISGHATLYWYQQILGQGPKLLIQFQNNGVVDDSQLPKDRFSAERLKGVDSTLKIQPAKLEDSAVYLCASSFQAGGPGDTQYFGPGTRLTVL.